The 3 T cell receptor beta chains presented below share a single source sample, sequenced in a study of response to subunit inactivated influenza vaccine. TCRdb called the RT-PCR reads again in MiXCR, with one record for every CDR3 protein. The table lists almost 250,000 distinct CDR3 sequences, 9% to 15% of them singletons. The sequences come from non-naive T cells sorted from PBMCs, collected 14 days before vaccination. These receptors were taken from a man aged 45-65 years who received an inactivated influenza vaccine.

There are many counts of this clonotype. This chain uses TRBV28 with TRBJ2-1, with D possibly TRBD2 on 5 matching bases. The CDR3 has 15 amino acids. CDR1 and CDR2 (germline): MDHEN, SYDVKM. V gave up 3 bases and J gave up 1 base, with 10 bases separating them. This CDR3 reads CASSFRSGSYNEQFF. The DNA of the CDR3 is TGTGCCAGCAGTTTTAGGAGCGGTTCCTACAATGAGCAGTTCTTC.

V gene TRBV19 combines with J gene TRBJ2-1; D remains ambiguous. V shed 2 bases and J shed 6 bases, with 14 bases lying between them. The CDR3 is 15 amino acids. Per germline, CDR1 LNHDA and CDR2 SQIVND (reference sequence). The CDR3 DNA reads as TGTGCCAGTAGTATACTTTTGGGTTTAAGCAATGAGCAGTTCTTC. Encoded protein: CASSILLGLSNEQFF.

This clonotype occurred a few times. CDR3 nucleotides: TGTGCCAGCAGCAGGGAGGCGTGGAATCAGCCCCAGCATTTT. Encoded protein: CASSREAWNQPQHF. This chain joins TRBV27 and TRBJ1-5, with D perhaps TRBD1 (5 bases). The CDR3 is 14 residues long. The germline V and J ends were trimmed by 6 bases and 4 bases, with 13 bases remaining between them. In germline, CDR1 is MNHEY, CDR2 SMNVEV (reference sequence).